What follows describes a single TCR beta chain. Its specificity is not known. This sample is drawn from a study of shared clonotypes between healthy human individuals. Germline loops: CDR1 SEHNR, CDR2 FQNEAQ (reference sequence). This CDR3 contains 15 residues. V was pared by 4 bases and J by 3 bases, with 6 bases of the junction left unmatched. The assay was immunoSEQ multiplex PCR, and TCRdb's table has in-frame clones only and misses some. The sample holds around 2,000,000 clones, just under 95% seen once. Study-level findings and limits: Sharing across a few donors was seen in 4% to 5% of naive CD4 clonotypes. Among non-shared clonotypes, generation probabilities were lower than among those shared by all four donors.

The naive CD8 fraction comprised CD45RO-negative cells positively selected for CCR7 and excluded terminally differentiated effector memory CD45RA+ cells. Sequencing used naive CD8+ T cells sorted from blood. The chain links TRBV7-9 to TRBJ2-7, with 10 bases identical to TRBD2. The sequence came from a young man in good health. Here the CDR3 DNA reads TGTGCCAGCAGCTCCGCTAGCGGGAGTTACTACGAGCAGTACTTC. This translates into CASSSASGSYYEQYF.